This passage covers 26 T cell receptor beta chains from one sample sequenced in a study of blood T cells in healthy people across ages. The authors ran a second PCR of roughly 6 to 11 cycles using a sample-barcoded 5' primer and a J-beta primer mix. TCRdb reanalysed the 5' RACE reads using MiXCR and keeps one entry per CDR3 protein. The data contain about 800,000 distinct CDR3 sequences, around a quarter of them singletons. The sample was also reused in another study, on T cells of mothers and their children.

The sample was blood. Source of these receptors: a boy under 18 in good health.

The V gene is TRBV12-3 or TRBV12-4, the J gene TRBJ1-5, with D perhaps matching TRBD1 (6 bases). The CDR3 is 13 amino acids. V was trimmed by 7 bases and J by 4 bases, leaving 11 bases between them. The CDR3 DNA follows: TGTGCCAGCACCTTACAGGGTAATCAGCCCCAGCATTTT. Translation gives CASTLQGNQPQHF.

A few counts support this clonotype. This chain connects TRBV12-3 or TRBV12-4 to TRBJ1-1, with D unclear. The CDR3 contains 13 residues. The V and J ends lost 11 bases and 5 bases respectively, with 18 bases between them. The CDR3 nucleotides read TGTGCCTCCGTCTGGGGAGCGGAAACTGAAGCTTTCTTT. This codes for CASVWGAETEAFF.

As regards this clonotype: A read error may produce the germline difference seen at one junction end. The gene calls are TRBV28 and TRBJ1-2, with TRBD1 as a possible D gene (5 bases). Germline loops: CDR1 MDHEN, CDR2 SYDVKM. The CDR3 is 14 amino acids. The DNA for the CDR3 is TGTGCCAGTAGTTTACAGGTGGCCCGGGGGGGCTACACCTTC. Translating it yields CASSLQVARGGYTF.

This clonotype was seen only a few times. At one end the junction does not follow the germline gene, possibly because of a read error. The chain recombines TRBV28 with TRBJ2-5, with D perhaps matching TRBD2 (7 bases). The CDR3 is 16 residues long. From germline, CDR1 is MDHEN and CDR2 SYDVKM. This chain's CDR3 is CASSFQEGGTYNEQLF. The CDR3 nucleotides are TGTGCCAGCAGTTTTCAGGAGGGGGGGACCTACAATGAGCAGCTCTTC.

The chain has TRBV5-1 and TRBJ2-3, with 12 bases that match TRBD2. J was trimmed by 1 base and V by 0 bases; bases with no gene match: 3. CDR1 and CDR2 from the germline V gene are SGHRS and YFSETQ. CDR3 length: 17 amino acids. For the CDR3, the DNA is TGCGCCAGCAGCTTGGGACTAGCGGGGGTGCGCACAGATACGCAGTATTTT. This encodes CASSLGLAGVRTDTQYF.

The V and J genes are TRBV2 and TRBJ1-2; D is unresolved. From germline, CDR1 is SNHLY and CDR2 FYNNEI. This CDR3 contains 13 residues. V shed 3 bases and J shed 4 bases, with 9 bases lying between them. The DNA for the CDR3 is TGTGCCAGCAGTGATCGGGCCGGCTATGGCTACACCTTC. Encoded protein: CASSDRAGYGYTF.

The genes are TRBV3-1 and TRBJ2-7; 9 bases are a match to TRBD2. The CDR3 runs 15 residues. Germline V gives CDR1 LGHDT, CDR2 YNNKEL (reference sequence). J was trimmed by 4 bases and V by 4 bases; bases with no gene match: 8. The CDR3 bases are TGTGCCAGCAGCCCAGCCGGGACTAGCCAGTACGAGCAGTACTTC. Its protein is CASSPAGTSQYEQYF.

This clonotype was found a few times. The gene calls are TRBV28 and TRBJ1-1; D possibly corresponds to TRBD1 (5 bases). Trimming took off 3 bases at V and 0 bases at J, with 14 bases between the two ends. The CDR3 is made up of 16 amino acids. Per the germline V gene, CDR1 is MDHEN and CDR2 is SYDVKM. The CDR3 protein is CASSFIRALMNTEAFF. The CDR3 coding sequence is TGTGCCAGCAGTTTCATCAGGGCCTTAATGAACACTGAAGCTTTCTTT. Together with reference TRBV28 and TRBJ1-1, the CDR3 gives the full variable domain: DVKVTQSSRYLVKRTGEKVFLECVQDMDHENMFWYRQDPGLGLRLIYFSYDVKMKEKGDIPEGYSVSREKKERFSLILESASTNQTSMYLCASSFIRALMNTEAFFGQGTRLTVV.

The CDR3 is CASSQAASGSYNEQFF. CDR3 DNA sequence: TGCGCCAGCAGCCAAGCGGCTAGCGGGAGCTACAATGAGCAGTTCTTC. This chain links TRBV4-3 with TRBJ2-1, with TRBD2 matching over 10 bases. With V trimmed by 1 base and J by 3 bases, 3 bases remained unmatched. The germline CDR1 and CDR2 sequences are LGHNA and YSLEER. The CDR3 is 16 residues long.

This clonotype was observed a handful of times. Here the CDR3 reads CASSQEWGSGANTGELFF. The DNA of the CDR3 is TGCGCCAGCAGCCAAGAGTGGGGTAGCGGGGCCAACACCGGGGAGCTGTTTTTT. This chain uses TRBV4-3 with TRBJ2-2, with 8 bases matching TRBD2. Germline V lookup: CDR1 LGHNA, CDR2 YSLEER. CDR3 length: 18 residues. Losses at the gene ends were 0 bases for V and 2 bases for J; bases not matched to a gene: 8.

The rearrangement joins TRBV2 to TRBJ2-3, with TRBD1 as a possible D gene (5 bases). Trimming removed 2 bases at V and 6 bases at J, with 12 bases between. This CDR3 has 14 residues. Per germline, CDR1 SNHLY and CDR2 FYNNEI. CDR3 bases: TGTGCCAGCAGTGAACGGCAGGGAACGGATACGCAGTATTTT. Its protein is CASSERQGTDTQYF.

V usage is TRBV28 and J usage is TRBJ2-4; 11 bases line up with TRBD1. With 4 bases clipped from V and 0 bases from J, the junction kept 5 bases outside the gene matches. The CDR3 consists of 17 residues. CDR1 is MDHEN and CDR2 is SYDVKM in the germline V gene. Here the CDR3 DNA reads TGTGCCAGCAGTTGGACAGGGGGCAAGGGAGCCAAAAACATTCAGTACTTC. The encoded protein is CASSWTGGKGAKNIQYF.

This clonotype was counted a few times. V gene TRBV5-1 combines with J gene TRBJ2-5; 8 bases match TRBD2. The tail of the sequence fits TRBJ2-7 better, so the J call may be wrong. Germline V lookup: CDR1 SGHRS, CDR2 YFSETQ. The CDR3 has 13 residues. The CDR3 DNA reads TGCGCCAGCAGCGCGGGACTAGACTACGAGCAGTACTTC. The encoded protein is CASSAGLDYEQYF.

Concerning this clonotype itself: A junction end diverges from the germline sequence, so it may reflect a read error. The gene calls are TRBV27 and TRBJ2-7, with D uncertain. CDR1 is MNHEY, CDR2 SMNVEV, per germline (reference sequence). There are 13 residues in the CDR3. The DNA of the CDR3 is TGTGCCAGCAGTTTATCGGTCTTCTACAAGCAGTACTTC. This codes for CASSLSVFYKQYF.

This clonotype showed up many times. The chain joins TRBV7-3 to TRBJ2-5; 10 bases map to TRBD1. This CDR3 is 15 amino acids long. From germline, CDR1 is SGHTA and CDR2 FQGTGA. Germline trimming cut 5 bases from V and 0 bases from J; bases unmatched to any gene: 3. The CDR3 nucleotides read TGTGCCAGCAGCCCCGGGACAGGGGACCAAGAGACCCAGTACTTC. This translates into CASSPGTGDQETQYF.

Only a few counts were recorded for this clonotype. The gene calls are TRBV29-1 and TRBJ2-5; the match to TRBD2 covers 7 bases. The end of the DNA fits TRBJ2-1 better, so the J call may be wrong. The CDR3 contains 12 residues. Germline-derived CDR1 and CDR2 are SQVTM and ANQGSEA. For the CDR3, the DNA is TGCAGCGTTGATTCTAGCGGCAATGAGCAGTTCTTC. As protein: CSVDSSGNEQFF.

The chain is built from TRBV5-6 and TRBJ2-7; 11 positions agree with TRBD1. Germline values: CDR1 SGHDT, CDR2 YYEEEE. The CDR3 runs to 16 residues. Trimming cost V 0 bases and J 5 bases; bases outside gene matches: 7. CDR3 in DNA: TGTGCCAGCAGCTTGGTGTCTGGGACAGGGGGTGACGAGCAGTACTTC. Translation: CASSLVSGTGGDEQYF. The complete variable domain, with remaining parts taken from reference TRBV5-6 and TRBJ2-7, reads DAGVTQSPTHLIKTRGQQVTLRCSPKSGHDTVSWYQQALGQGPQFIFQYYEEEERQRGNFPDRFSGHQFPNYSSELNVNALLLGDSALYLCASSLVSGTGGDEQYFGPGTRLTVT.

This rearrangement joins TRBV27 to TRBJ2-5; 7 bases map to TRBD2. The CDR3 is 14 amino acids. V lost 11 bases to trimming and J lost 2 bases; unmatched junction nucleotides: 11. The V gene's germline CDR1 is MNHEY and CDR2 SMNVEV (reference sequence). In DNA, the CDR3 is TGTGCCGGCGGTGGGGTGGGACTACAAGAGACCCAGTACTTC. Protein product: CAGGGVGLQETQYF.

This clonotype has ten or more counts. The rearrangement joins TRBV14 to TRBJ2-5; 10 positions agree with TRBD1. The J segment lost 3 bases and the V segment lost 6 bases, leaving 4 bases of the junction unmatched. The CDR3 covers 14 residues. Germline V gives CDR1 SGHDN, CDR2 FVKESK. The chain's CDR3 is CASSTTGGEETQYF. CDR3 nucleotides: TGTGCCAGCAGTACGACAGGGGGCGAAGAGACCCAGTACTTC.

This clonotype occurred a few times. The V call is TRBV29-1, the J call TRBJ2-1; TRBD2 aligns across 12 bases. V shed 3 bases and J 10 bases; nucleotides not matched to a gene: 4. This CDR3 is built from 13 residues. Germline CDR1 reads SQVTM; CDR2 reads ANQGSEA. CDR3 nucleotide sequence: TGCAGCGTTGATGGACTAGCGGGAAAGGAGCAGTTCTTC. This codes for CSVDGLAGKEQFF.

The chain recombines TRBV12-3 or TRBV12-4 with TRBJ2-5; D is unresolved. The CDR3 length is 20 residues. The V gene lost 6 bases and the J gene lost 2 bases, with 31 bases spanning the gap. CDR3 protein: CASSLTPPRPESSYQETQYF. In DNA, the CDR3 is TGTGCCAGCAGCCTTACCCCTCCCCGGCCAGAATCCTCATATCAAGAGACCCAGTACTTC.

This clonotype occurred a few times. The chain couples TRBV5-8 to TRBJ1-6, with a weak D call TRBD1 (5 bases). Germline V gene lookup returns CDR1 SGHTS and CDR2 YDEGEE. Trimming removed 0 bases at V and 2 bases at J, with 12 bases between. This CDR3 is built from 17 residues. This CDR3 is CASSLAGYSTYNSPLHF. The CDR3 nucleotides are TGTGCCAGCAGCTTGGCAGGGTACAGCACCTATAATTCACCCCTCCACTTT.

This chain joins TRBV11-2 and TRBJ1-2; 9 bases match TRBD1. Germline V gives CDR1 SGHAT, CDR2 FQNNGV. Trimming at V came to 1 base and at J to 2 bases, leaving 11 bases not matched to a gene. CDR3 size: 18 residues. This CDR3 is CASSLVGDRANLNYGYTF. DNA of the CDR3: TGTGCCAGCAGCTTAGTTGGGGACAGGGCGAATTTGAACTATGGCTACACCTTC. Full variable domain (remainder filled in from reference TRBV11-2 and TRBJ1-2): EAGVAQSPRYKIIEKRQSVAFWCNPISGHATLYWYQQILGQGPKLLIQFQNNGVVDDSQLPKDRFSAERLKGVDSTLKIQPAKLEDSAVYLCASSLVGDRANLNYGYTFGSGTRLTVV.

In this sample, this clonotype turned up a few times. This chain joins TRBV4-1 and TRBJ2-7, with D unclear. V shed 1 base and J shed 6 bases, with 13 bases lying between them. CDR1 is MGHRA, CDR2 YSYEKL, per germline. The CDR3 consists of 14 residues. The CDR3 reads CASSQVAQAAEQYF. CDR3 DNA sequence: TGCGCCAGCAGCCAAGTAGCCCAGGCGGCCGAGCAGTACTTC.

The CDR3 loop reads CASSPRLAGGPRFNEQFF. In DNA, the CDR3 is TGTGCCAGCAGTCCCCGACTAGCGGGAGGGCCGAGATTTAATGAGCAGTTCTTC. The genes are TRBV6-2 or TRBV6-3 and TRBJ2-1, with TRBD2 matching 14 bases. Per germline, CDR1 MNHEY and CDR2 SVGEGT. The CDR3 is made up of 18 amino acids. J gave up 7 bases and V 5 bases, and 13 bases lay outside the gene matches.

This chain links TRBV20-1 with TRBJ1-2; 7 bases align to TRBD1. CDR3 length: 16 amino acids. The J segment lost 7 bases and the V segment lost 0 bases, leaving 14 bases of the junction unmatched. Germline assignment: CDR1 DFQATT and CDR2 SNEGSKA (reference sequence). The CDR3 nucleotides read TGCAGTGCTAGAGATAGTTGGGCAGGGGGGATCTCTGGCTACACCTTC. Translating gives CSARDSWAGGISGYTF.